What follows is one T cell receptor (beta chain) and its context. The antigen is not known. The source of the sample is a study of monozygotic twins with inflammatory bowel disease. Study-level results: IBD patients, compared with healthy twins, shared fewer clonotypes with others (especially with disease activity). Healthy co-twins, by inverse Simpson, had higher TCRbeta diversity than their siblings with IBD.

Skipping T cell sorting, the study isolated total RNA directly from whole blood. TCRdb re-called the 5' RACE reads; every CDR3 protein appears as one record, without DNA. Recorded for this sample: 300,000 to 400,000 distinct CDR3 sequences. The CDR3 loop spans 15 amino acids. Per germline, CDR1 SGHTA and CDR2 FQGTGA. This clonotype originated in a human donor with ulcerative colitis or Crohn's disease, or a healthy co-twin of an affected twin (not recorded which). The chain carries TRBV7-3 and TRBJ2-7; the D call of TRBD2 rests on TCRdb alone, since no DNA is present to check it. Sequencing used blood. This CDR3 is CASSPVAGPAAEQYF.